One sample yielded the 2 T cell receptor beta chains listed below, sequenced in a study of siplizumab effects on memory and regulatory T cells. Assay used: immunoSEQ multiplex PCR; TCRdb lists only in-frame clones, some missing. The sample includes over 95,000 clones, 90% to 95% seen only once; the top ten take around 0.16%. Sequenced: non-Treg CD4+ T cells sorted from blood. Every receptor here comes from a human donor in good health.

V gene TRBV2 combines with J gene TRBJ1-3; D is ambiguous. V was shortened by 7 bases and J by 0 bases, with 16 bases between the two germline ends. Germline CDR1 reads SNHLY; CDR2 reads FYNNEI. The CDR3 length is 16 residues. The CDR3 coding sequence is TGTGCCAGCAAGATCCAGGACCGAATCTCTGGAAACACCATATATTTT. Translated: CASKIQDRISGNTIYF.

The chain employs TRBV2 and TRBJ1-2; 11 nucleotides agree with TRBD1. Germline assignment: CDR1 SNHLY and CDR2 FYNNEI. This CDR3 comprises 13 residues. J gave up 8 bases and V 6 bases, and 5 bases lay outside the gene matches. In DNA, the CDR3 is TGTGCCAGCAGCCTGGGACAGGGGGACGGCTACACCTTC. Protein sequence: CASSLGQGDGYTF. Supplemented by reference TRBV2 and TRBJ1-2, the full variable domain reads EPEVTQTPSHQVTQMGQEVILRCVPISNHLYFYWYRQILGQKVEFLVSFYNNEISEKSEIFDDQFSVERPDGSNFTLKIRSTKLEDSAMYFCASSLGQGDGYTFGSGTRLTVV.